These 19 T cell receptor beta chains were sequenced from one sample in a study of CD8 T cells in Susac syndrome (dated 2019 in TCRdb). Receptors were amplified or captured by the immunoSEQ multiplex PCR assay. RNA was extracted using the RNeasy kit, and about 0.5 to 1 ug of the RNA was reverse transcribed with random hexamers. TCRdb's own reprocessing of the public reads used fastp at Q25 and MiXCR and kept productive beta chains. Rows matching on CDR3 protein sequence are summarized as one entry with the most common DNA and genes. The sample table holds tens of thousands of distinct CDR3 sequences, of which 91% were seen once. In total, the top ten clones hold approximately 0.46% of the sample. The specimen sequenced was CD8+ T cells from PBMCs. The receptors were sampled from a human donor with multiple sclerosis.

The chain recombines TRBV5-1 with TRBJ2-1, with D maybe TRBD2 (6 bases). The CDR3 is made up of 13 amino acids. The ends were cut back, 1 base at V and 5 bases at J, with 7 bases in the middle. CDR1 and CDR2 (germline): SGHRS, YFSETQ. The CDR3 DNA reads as TGCGCCAGCAGCTTGTGGGGGGACAATGAGCAGTTCTTC. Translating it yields CASSLWGDNEQFF.

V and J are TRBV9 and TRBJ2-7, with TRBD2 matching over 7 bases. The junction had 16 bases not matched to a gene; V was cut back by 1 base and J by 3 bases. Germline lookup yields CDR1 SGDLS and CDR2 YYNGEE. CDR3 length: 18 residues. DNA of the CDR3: TGTGCCAGCAGCGTAAGCCCCTTGGGGGTAGCGGGTGTCTACGAGCAGTACTTC. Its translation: CASSVSPLGVAGVYEQYF. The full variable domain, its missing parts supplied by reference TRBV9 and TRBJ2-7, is DSGVTQTPKHLITATGQRVTLRCSPRSGDLSVYWYQQSLDQGLQFLIQYYNGEERAKGNILERFSAQQFPDLHSELNLSSLELGDSALYFCASSVSPLGVAGVYEQYFGPGTRLTVT.

The CDR3 protein is CASSQERGFTDTQYF. The CDR3 coding sequence is TGTGCCAGCAGCCAAGAAAGGGGCTTCACAGATACGCAGTATTTT. J is TRBJ2-3 and V is TRBV4-2; possibly TRBD1 for D (5 bases). Trimming took off 0 bases at V and 2 bases at J, with 9 bases between the two ends. This CDR3 contains 15 residues. Germline CDR1 reads LGHNA; CDR2 reads YNFKEQ.

The CDR3 sequence: CASSFRGPIAYEQYF. For the CDR3, the DNA is TGTGCCAGCAGTTTTAGGGGGCCAATAGCCTACGAGCAGTACTTC. This chain uses TRBV28 with TRBJ2-7; 7 bases align to TRBD1. The CDR3 consists of 15 residues. After removal of 3 bases from V and 2 bases from J, the junction contained 7 bases not matched to a gene. Germline V lookup: CDR1 MDHEN, CDR2 SYDVKM.

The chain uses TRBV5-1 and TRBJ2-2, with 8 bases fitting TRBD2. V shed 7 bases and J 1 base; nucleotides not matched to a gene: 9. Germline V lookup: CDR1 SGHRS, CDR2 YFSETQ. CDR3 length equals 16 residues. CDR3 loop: CASRPPGGVNTGELFF. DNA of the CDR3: TGCGCCAGCCGACCCCCGGGAGGGGTGAACACCGGGGAGCTGTTTTTT.

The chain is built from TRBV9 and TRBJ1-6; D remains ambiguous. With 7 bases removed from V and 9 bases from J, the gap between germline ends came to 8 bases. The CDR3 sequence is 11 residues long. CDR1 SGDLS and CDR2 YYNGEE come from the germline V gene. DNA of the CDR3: TGTGCCAGCGGCGAGGGTTCACCCCTCCACTTT. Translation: CASGEGSPLHF. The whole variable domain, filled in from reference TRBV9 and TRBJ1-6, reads DSGVTQTPKHLITATGQRVTLRCSPRSGDLSVYWYQQSLDQGLQFLIQYYNGEERAKGNILERFSAQQFPDLHSELNLSSLELGDSALYFCASGEGSPLHFGNGTRLTVT.

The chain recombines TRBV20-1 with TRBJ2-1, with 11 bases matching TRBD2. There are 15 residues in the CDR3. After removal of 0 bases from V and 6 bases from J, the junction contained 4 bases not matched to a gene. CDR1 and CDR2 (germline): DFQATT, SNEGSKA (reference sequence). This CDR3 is CSARELAGDLNEQFF. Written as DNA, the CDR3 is TGCAGTGCTAGAGAACTAGCGGGAGATCTCAATGAGCAGTTCTTC.

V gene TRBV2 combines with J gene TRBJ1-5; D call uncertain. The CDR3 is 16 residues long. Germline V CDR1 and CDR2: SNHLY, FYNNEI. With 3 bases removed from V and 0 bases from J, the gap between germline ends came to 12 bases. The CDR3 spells CASSDVQTDSNQPQHF. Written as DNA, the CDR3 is TGTGCCAGCAGTGACGTACAGACCGATAGCAATCAGCCCCAGCATTTT.

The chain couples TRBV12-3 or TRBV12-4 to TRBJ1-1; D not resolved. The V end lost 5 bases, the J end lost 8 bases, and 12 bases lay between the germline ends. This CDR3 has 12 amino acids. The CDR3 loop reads CASSANREEAFF. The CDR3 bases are TGTGCCAGCAGTGCAAACCGGGAGGAAGCTTTCTTT.

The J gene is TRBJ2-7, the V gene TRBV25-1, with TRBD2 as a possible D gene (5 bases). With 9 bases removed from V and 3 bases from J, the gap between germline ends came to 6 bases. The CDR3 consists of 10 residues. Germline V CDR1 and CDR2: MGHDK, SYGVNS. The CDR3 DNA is TGTGCCAGTGAGGGCTACGAGCAGTACTTC. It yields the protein CASEGYEQYF.

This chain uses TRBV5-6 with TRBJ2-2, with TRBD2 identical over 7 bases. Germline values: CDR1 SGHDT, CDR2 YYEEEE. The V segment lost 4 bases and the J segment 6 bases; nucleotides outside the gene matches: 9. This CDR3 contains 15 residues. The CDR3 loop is CASSPEGRGSGELFF. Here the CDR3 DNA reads TGTGCCAGCAGCCCGGAGGGGCGGGGGTCCGGGGAGCTGTTTTTT.

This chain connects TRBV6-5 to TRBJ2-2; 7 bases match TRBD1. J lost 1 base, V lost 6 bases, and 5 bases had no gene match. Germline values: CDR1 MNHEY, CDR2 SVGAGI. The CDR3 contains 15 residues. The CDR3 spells CASSLTGVNTGELFF. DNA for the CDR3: TGTGCCAGCAGCCTTACAGGGGTGAACACCGGGGAGCTGTTTTTT.

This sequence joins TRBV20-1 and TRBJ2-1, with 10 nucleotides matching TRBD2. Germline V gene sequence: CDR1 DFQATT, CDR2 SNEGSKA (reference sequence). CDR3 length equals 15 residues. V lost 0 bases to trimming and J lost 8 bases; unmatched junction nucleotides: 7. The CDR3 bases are TGCAGTGCTAGAGATCCCCTAGCGGGAGAATATGAGCAGTTCTTC. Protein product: CSARDPLAGEYEQFF.

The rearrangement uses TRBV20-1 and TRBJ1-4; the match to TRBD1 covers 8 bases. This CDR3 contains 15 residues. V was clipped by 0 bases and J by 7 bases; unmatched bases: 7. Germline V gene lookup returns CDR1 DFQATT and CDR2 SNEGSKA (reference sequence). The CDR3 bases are TGCAGTGCTAGAGATCTCAAGGACAGGGCTGAAAAACTGTTTTTT. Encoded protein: CSARDLKDRAEKLFF.

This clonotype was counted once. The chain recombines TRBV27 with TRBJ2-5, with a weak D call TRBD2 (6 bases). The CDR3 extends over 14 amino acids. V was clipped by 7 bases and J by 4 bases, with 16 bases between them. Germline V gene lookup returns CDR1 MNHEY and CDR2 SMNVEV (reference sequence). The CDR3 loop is CASKISRRGETQYF. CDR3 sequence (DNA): TGTGCCAGCAAAATATCCCGGAGGGGAGAGACCCAGTACTTC.

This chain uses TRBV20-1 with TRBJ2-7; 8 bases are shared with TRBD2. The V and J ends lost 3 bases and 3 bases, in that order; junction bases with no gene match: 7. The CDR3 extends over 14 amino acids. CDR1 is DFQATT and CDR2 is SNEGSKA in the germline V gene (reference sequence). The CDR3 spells CSARSGSRGYEQYF. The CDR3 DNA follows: TGCAGTGCTAGGAGCGGGAGTAGGGGCTACGAGCAGTACTTC.

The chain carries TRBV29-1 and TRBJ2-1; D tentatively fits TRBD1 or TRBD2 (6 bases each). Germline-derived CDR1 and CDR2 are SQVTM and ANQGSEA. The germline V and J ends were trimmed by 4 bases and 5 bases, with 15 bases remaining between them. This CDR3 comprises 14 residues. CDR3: CSVVGGRIDNEQFF. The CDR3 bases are TGCAGCGTTGTGGGGGGCCGGATCGACAATGAGCAGTTCTTC.

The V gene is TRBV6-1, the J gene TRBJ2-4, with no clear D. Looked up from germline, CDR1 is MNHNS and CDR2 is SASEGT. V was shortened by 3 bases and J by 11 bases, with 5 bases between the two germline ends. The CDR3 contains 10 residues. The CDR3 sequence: CASSERLQYF. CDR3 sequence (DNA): TGTGCCAGCAGTGAGAGGCTTCAGTACTTC.

This chain's CDR3 is CASSYGLGAGGKETQYF. The CDR3 region has the DNA TGTGCCAGCAGTTACGGTCTGGGGGCCGGGGGCAAAGAGACCCAGTACTTC. The V and J genes are TRBV6-5 and TRBJ2-5; either TRBD1 or TRBD2 may fit D (6 bases each). V dropped 2 bases and J dropped 3 bases, with 19 bases sitting between them. Germline V gives CDR1 MNHEY, CDR2 SVGAGI. This CDR3 has 17 residues.